The T cell receptor (beta chain) described here comes from a study of CD8 T cells in ankylosing spondylitis. Study conclusions and caveats: For ankylosing spondylitis blood, a TCR beta motif of 7 or 8 highly homologous variants appeared characteristic. The study looked at matched synovial fluid samples from ankylosing spondylitis patients. Disease-linked clones were reported to be significantly enriched there.

This clonotype was found a few times. Antigen unknown. The germline V gene has CDR1 DFQATT and CDR2 SNEGSKA (reference sequence). With V trimmed by 1 base and J by 3 bases, 9 bases remained unmatched. This CDR3 region has 16 residues. Quantitative 5'-RACE was performed with molecular barcodes, and it yielded the TCR beta libraries. TCRdb re-called the 5' RACE reads through MiXCR, storing one row per CDR3 protein. In the table there are around 450,000 distinct CDR3 sequences, 25% to 30% of which are singletons. Material: blood, either unsorted or a sorted T cell fraction (not recorded which). The chain links TRBV20-1 to TRBJ2-5, with 9 nucleotides matching TRBD1. This TCR was recovered from a male donor with ankylosing spondylitis. CDR3 protein: CSARVAPGQGKETQYF. CDR3 sequence (DNA): TGCAGTGCTAGAGTTGCTCCGGGACAGGGAAAAGAGACCCAGTACTTC.